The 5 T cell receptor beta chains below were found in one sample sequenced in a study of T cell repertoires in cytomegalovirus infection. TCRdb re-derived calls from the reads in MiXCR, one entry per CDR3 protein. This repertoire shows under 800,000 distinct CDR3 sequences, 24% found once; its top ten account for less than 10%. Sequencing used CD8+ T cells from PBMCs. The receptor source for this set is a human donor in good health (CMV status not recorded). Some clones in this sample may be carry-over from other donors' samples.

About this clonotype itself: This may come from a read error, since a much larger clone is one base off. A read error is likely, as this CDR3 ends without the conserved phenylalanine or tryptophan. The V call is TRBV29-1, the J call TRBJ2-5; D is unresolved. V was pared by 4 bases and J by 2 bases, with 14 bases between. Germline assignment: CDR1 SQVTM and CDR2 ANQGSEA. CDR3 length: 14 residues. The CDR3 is CSVGQATYQETQYS. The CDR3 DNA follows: TGCAGCGTTGGGCAGGCGACTTATCAAGAGACCCAGTACTCC.

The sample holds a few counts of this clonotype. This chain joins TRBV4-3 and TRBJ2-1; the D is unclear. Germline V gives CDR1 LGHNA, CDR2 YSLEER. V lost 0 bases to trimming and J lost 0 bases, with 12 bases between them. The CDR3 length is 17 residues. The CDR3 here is CASSQDTAPSSYNEQFF. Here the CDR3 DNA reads TGCGCCAGCAGCCAAGATACGGCTCCGAGCTCCTACAATGAGCAGTTCTTC.

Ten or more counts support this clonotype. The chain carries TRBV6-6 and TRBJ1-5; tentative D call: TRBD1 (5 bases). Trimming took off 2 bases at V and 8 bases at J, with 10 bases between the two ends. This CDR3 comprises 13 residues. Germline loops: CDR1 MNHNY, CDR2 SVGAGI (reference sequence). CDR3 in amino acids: CASSYTGIEPQHF. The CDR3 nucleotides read TGTGCCAGCAGTTACACAGGCATAGAGCCCCAGCATTTT.

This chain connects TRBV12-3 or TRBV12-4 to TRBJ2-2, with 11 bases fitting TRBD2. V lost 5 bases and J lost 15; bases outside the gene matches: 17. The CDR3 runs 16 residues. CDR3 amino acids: CASSATSGGTAGMLFF. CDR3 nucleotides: TGTGCCAGCAGTGCAACTAGCGGGGGAACGGCGGGCATGTTGTTTTTT.

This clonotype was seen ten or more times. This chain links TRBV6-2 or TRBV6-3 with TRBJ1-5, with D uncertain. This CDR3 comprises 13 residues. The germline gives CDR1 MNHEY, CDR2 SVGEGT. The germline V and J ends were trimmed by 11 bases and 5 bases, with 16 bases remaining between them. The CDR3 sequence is CASKKPDDQPQHF. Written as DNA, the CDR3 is TGTGCCTCAAAAAAACCGGACGATCAGCCCCAGCATTTT.